The 6 T cell receptor beta chains listed next were all sequenced from one sample in a study of cytomegalovirus exposure and HLA in healthy donors. Primers included in the PCR were 60 Vbeta and 13 Jbeta primers. Clones were read by immunoSEQ multiplex PCR, and TCRdb kept only the in-frame ones, dropping some. The ten most abundant clones cover roughly 1.3% of a sample with around 40,000 clones. Material for sequencing was PBMCs. The receptors here all came from a man younger than 40 in good health and CMV-seronegative.

J is TRBJ2-1 and V is TRBV4-2; TRBD2 is a possible D gene (5 bases). CDR1 is LGHNA, CDR2 YNFKEQ, per germline. This CDR3 region has 15 residues. V shed 0 bases and J shed 8 bases, with 14 bases lying between them. The CDR3 bases are TGTGCCAGCAGCCAAGATTATCGGGGTATCGATGAGCAGTTCTTC. Residues: CASSQDYRGIDEQFF.

CDR3 region: CASSPMTGDFGPNTEAFF. DNA of the CDR3: TGCGCCAGCAGCCCCATGACCGGGGACTTCGGGCCCAACACTGAAGCTTTCTTT. V gene TRBV4-1 combines with J gene TRBJ1-1; maybe TRBD1 (5 bases). This CDR3 region has 18 residues. Germline loops: CDR1 MGHRA, CDR2 YSYEKL. Trimming shortened V by 4 bases and J by 2 bases, and 23 bases separated the two germline ends.

The V call is TRBV29-1, the J call TRBJ2-7; TRBD2 matches at 10 bases. CDR3 length: 11 residues. Trimming at V came to 7 bases and at J to 7 bases, leaving 4 bases not matched to a gene. CDR1 and CDR2 (germline): SQVTM, ANQGSEA. CDR3 region: CSGRTSGEQYF. CDR3 in DNA: TGCAGCGGTCGGACTAGCGGTGAGCAGTACTTC.

This rearrangement joins TRBV15 to TRBJ2-7, with 7 bases matching TRBD2. This CDR3 has 17 residues. V lost 1 base and J lost 4; bases outside the gene matches: 13. Germline-derived CDR1 and CDR2 are LNHNV and YYDKDF (reference sequence). Here the CDR3 reads CATSRVAGAGSFYEQYF. The CDR3 DNA is TGTGCCACCAGCAGAGTGGCGGGAGCGGGAAGCTTTTACGAGCAGTACTTC. The whole variable domain, filled in from reference TRBV15 and TRBJ2-7, reads DAMVIQNPRYQVTQFGKPVTLSCSQTLNHNVMYWYQQKSSQAPKLLFHYYDKDFNNEADTPDNFQSRRPNTSFCFLDIRSPGLGDTAMYLCATSRVAGAGSFYEQYFGPGTRLTVT.

The V call is TRBV5-4, the J call TRBJ2-1; D remains unclear. The CDR3 totals 16 residues. The V gene lost 4 bases and the J gene lost 4 bases, with 18 bases spanning the gap. From germline, CDR1 is SGHNT and CDR2 YYREEE (reference sequence). The CDR3 here is CASSVRRNWRYNEQFF. The DNA of the CDR3 is TGTGCCAGCAGCGTCCGGAGAAATTGGCGTTACAATGAGCAGTTCTTC.

The J gene is TRBJ2-2, the V gene TRBV4-1, with D unclear. Germline CDR1 and CDR2: MGHRA and YSYEKL. The CDR3 totals 14 residues. With 3 bases removed from V and 7 bases from J, the gap between germline ends came to 12 bases. CDR3: CASSHVSSGGELFF. As DNA, the CDR3 is TGCGCCAGCAGCCATGTCAGTTCGGGCGGGGAGCTGTTTTTT.